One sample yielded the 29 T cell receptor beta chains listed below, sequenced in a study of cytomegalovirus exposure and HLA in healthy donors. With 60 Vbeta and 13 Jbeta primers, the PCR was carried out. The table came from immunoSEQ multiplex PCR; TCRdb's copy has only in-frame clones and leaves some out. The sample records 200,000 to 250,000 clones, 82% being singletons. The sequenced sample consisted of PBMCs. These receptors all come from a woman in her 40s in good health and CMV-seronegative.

The CDR3 DNA sequence: TGTGCCAGCAGTGAATGGTCAGGTACTCAGCCCCAGCATTTT. Translating it yields CASSEWSGTQPQHF. The chain is built from TRBV6-1 and TRBJ1-5; D ambiguous. The CDR3 is 14 amino acids. V was shortened by 2 bases and J by 6 bases, with 11 bases between the two germline ends. Germline CDR1 and CDR2: MNHNS and SASEGT.

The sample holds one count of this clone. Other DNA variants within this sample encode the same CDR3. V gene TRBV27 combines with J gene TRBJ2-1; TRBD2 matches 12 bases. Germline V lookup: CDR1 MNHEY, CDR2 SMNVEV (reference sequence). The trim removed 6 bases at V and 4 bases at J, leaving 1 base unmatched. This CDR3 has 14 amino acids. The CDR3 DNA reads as TGTGCCAGCAGCGGACTAGCGGGATACAATGAGCAGTTCTTC. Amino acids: CASSGLAGYNEQFF.

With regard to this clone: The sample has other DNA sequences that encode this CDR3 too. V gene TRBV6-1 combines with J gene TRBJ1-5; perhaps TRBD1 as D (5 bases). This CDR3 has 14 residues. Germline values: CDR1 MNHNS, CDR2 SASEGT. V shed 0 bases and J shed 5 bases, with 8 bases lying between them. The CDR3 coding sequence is TGTGCCAGCAGTGAAGCTGGGGGGTATCAGCCCCAGCATTTT. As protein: CASSEAGGYQPQHF.

CDR3 amino acids: CASSPGRGYGYTF. CDR3 sequence (DNA): TGTGCCAGCAGCCCAGGCAGGGGATATGGCTACACCTTC. The V call is TRBV11-1, the J call TRBJ1-2, with D possibly matching TRBD1 (6 bases). In germline, CDR1 is SGHAT, CDR2 FQDESV (reference sequence). This CDR3 spans 13 amino acids. Trimming cost V 5 bases and J 5 bases, with 12 bases left between them.

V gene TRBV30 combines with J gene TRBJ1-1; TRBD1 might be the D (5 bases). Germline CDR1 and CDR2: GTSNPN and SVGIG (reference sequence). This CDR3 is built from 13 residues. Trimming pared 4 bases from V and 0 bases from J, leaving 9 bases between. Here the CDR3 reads CAWTGGLNTEAFF. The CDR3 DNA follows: TGTGCCTGGACCGGGGGTTTGAACACTGAAGCTTTCTTT.

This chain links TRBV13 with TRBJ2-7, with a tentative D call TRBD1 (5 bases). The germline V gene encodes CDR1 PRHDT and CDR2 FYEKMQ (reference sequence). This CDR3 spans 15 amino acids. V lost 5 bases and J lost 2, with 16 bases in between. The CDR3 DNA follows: TGTGCCAGCAGCCAGGGCGGCGGAGTTACCTACGAGCAGTACTTC. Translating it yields CASSQGGGVTYEQYF.

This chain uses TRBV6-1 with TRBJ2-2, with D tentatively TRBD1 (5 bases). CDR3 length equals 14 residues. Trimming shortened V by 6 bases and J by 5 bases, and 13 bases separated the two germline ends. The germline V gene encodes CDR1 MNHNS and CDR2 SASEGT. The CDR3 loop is CASSREVVTGELFF. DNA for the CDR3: TGTGCCAGCAGCAGGGAAGTAGTAACCGGGGAGCTGTTTTTT.

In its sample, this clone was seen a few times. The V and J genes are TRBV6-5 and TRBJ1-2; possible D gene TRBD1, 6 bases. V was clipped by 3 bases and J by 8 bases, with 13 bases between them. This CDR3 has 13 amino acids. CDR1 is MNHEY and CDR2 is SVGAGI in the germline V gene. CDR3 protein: CASSYDRSWGYTF. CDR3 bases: TGTGCCAGCAGTTATGACAGGTCCTGGGGCTACACCTTC.

CDR3 in amino acids: CASSEGLNYGYTF. Written as DNA, the CDR3 is TGCGCCAGCAGTGAGGGGCTCAACTATGGCTACACCTTC. The chain uses TRBV10-1 and TRBJ1-2; D gene uncertain. The CDR3 has 13 amino acids. V dropped 2 bases and J dropped 2 bases, with 6 bases sitting between them. CDR1 is WNHNN and CDR2 is SYGVQD in the germline V gene (reference sequence).

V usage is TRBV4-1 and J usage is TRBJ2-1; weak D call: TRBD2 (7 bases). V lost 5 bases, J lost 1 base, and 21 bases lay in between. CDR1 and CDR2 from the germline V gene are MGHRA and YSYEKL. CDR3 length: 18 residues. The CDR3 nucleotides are TGCGCCAGCAGCACAGGGAGCGGGATATCATTTTCCTACAATGAGCAGTTCTTC. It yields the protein CASSTGSGISFSYNEQFF.

The CDR3 here is CASSVGSPIAFF. In nucleotides, the CDR3 is TGTGCCAGCAGTGTTGGCAGTCCGATTGCTTTCTTT. V and J are TRBV6-1 and TRBJ1-1; D is ambiguous. The V gene's germline CDR1 is MNHNS and CDR2 SASEGT. The V end lost 4 bases, the J end lost 11 bases, and 14 bases lay between the germline ends. The length of the CDR3 is 12 residues.

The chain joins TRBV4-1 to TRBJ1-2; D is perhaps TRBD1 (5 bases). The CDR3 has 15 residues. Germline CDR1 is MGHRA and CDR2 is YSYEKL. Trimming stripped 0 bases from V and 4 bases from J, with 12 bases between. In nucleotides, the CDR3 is TGCGCCAGCAGCCAAGATCACGGGGGTTCCTATGGCTACACCTTC. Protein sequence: CASSQDHGGSYGYTF.

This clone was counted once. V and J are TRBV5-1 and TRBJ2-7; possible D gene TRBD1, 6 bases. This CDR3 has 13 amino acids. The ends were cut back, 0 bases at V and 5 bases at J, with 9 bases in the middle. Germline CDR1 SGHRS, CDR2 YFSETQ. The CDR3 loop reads CASSLGYRDEQYF. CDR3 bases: TGCGCCAGCAGCTTGGGATACAGGGACGAGCAGTACTTC.

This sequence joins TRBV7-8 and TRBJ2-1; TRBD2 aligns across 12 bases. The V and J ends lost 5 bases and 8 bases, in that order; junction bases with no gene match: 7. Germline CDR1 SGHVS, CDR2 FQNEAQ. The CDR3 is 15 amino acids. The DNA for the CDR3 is TGTGCCAGCAGCGACCTAGCGGGAGGGCCGCATGAGCAGTTCTTC. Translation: CASSDLAGGPHEQFF. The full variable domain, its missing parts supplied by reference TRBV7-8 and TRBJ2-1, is GAGVSQSPRYKVAKRGQDVALRCDPISGHVSLFWYQQALGQGPEFLTYFQNEAQLDKSGLPSDRFFAERPEGSVSTLKIQRTQQEDSAVYLCASSDLAGGPHEQFFGPGTRLTVL.

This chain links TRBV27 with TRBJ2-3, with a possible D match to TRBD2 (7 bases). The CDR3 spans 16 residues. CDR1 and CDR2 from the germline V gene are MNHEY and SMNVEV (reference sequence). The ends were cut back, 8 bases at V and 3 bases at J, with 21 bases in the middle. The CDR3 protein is CASREEGEGGTDTQYF. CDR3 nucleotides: TGTGCCAGCCGCGAGGAGGGGGAGGGCGGGACAGATACGCAGTATTTT.

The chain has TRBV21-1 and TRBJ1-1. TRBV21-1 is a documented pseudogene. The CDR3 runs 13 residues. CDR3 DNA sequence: TGTGCCAGCAGCCGTACGGGGGACACTGAAGCTTTCTTT. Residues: CASSRTGDTEAFF.

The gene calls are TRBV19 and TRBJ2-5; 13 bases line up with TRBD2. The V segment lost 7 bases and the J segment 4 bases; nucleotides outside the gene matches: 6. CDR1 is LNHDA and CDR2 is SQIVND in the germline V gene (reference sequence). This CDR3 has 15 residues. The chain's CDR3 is CASMRTSGSGETQYF. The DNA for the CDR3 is TGTGCCAGTATGCGGACTAGCGGGAGTGGAGAGACCCAGTACTTC.

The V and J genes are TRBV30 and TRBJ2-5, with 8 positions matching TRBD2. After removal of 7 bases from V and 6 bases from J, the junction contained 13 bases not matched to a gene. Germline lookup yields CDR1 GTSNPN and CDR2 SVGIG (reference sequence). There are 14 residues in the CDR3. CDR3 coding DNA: TGTGCCTCGGGGTCGGGAGGGGGAAAGAAGACCCAGTACTTC. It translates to CASGSGGGKKTQYF.

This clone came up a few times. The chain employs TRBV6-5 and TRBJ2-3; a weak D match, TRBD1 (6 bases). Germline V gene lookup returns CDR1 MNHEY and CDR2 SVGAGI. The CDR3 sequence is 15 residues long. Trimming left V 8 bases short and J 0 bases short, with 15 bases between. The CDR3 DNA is TGTGCCAGCGGCCCAGGGGCATATAGCACAGATACGCAGTATTTT. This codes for CASGPGAYSTDTQYF.

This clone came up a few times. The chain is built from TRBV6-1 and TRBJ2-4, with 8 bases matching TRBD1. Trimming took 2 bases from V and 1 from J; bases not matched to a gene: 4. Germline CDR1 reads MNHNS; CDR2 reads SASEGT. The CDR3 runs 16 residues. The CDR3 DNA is TGTGCCAGCAGTGAACAGGGGGCCAGGGCCAAAAACATTCAGTACTTC. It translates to CASSEQGARAKNIQYF.

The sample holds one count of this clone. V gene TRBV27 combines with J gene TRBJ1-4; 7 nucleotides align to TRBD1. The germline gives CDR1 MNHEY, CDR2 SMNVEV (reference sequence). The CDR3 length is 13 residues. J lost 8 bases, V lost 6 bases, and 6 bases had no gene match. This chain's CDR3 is CASSHRTGEKLFF. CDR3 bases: TGTGCCAGCAGCCACAGGACAGGCGAAAAACTGTTTTTT.

CDR3 coding DNA: TGTGCTAGTGGTTTGGTACTAGGGGGGAGGGCCAGGGAGACCCAGTACTTC. Protein product: CASGLVLGGRARETQYF. This sequence joins TRBV12-5 and TRBJ2-5, with TRBD2 as a possible D gene (7 bases). From germline, CDR1 is LGHNT and CDR2 FRNRAP. The CDR3 has 17 amino acids. V was trimmed by 0 bases and J by 5 bases, leaving 19 bases between them.

CDR3 bases: TGTGCCAGCAGCCCGACAGTGGGCGAAGCTTTCTTT. It specifies CASSPTVGEAFF. The chain uses TRBV11-3 and TRBJ1-1; TRBD1 might be the D (5 bases). The CDR3 is 12 residues long. The V and J ends lost 5 bases and 8 bases respectively, with 12 bases between them. Germline CDR1 reads SGHNT; CDR2 reads YENEEA.

The CDR3, as DNA: TGTGCCAGCAGCCCCACCTACGGTGAAGCTTTCTTT. The encoded protein is CASSPTYGEAFF. The chain employs TRBV9 and TRBJ1-1; no firm D call. The CDR3 spans 12 residues. Germline V gene lookup returns CDR1 SGDLS and CDR2 YYNGEE. V was clipped by 4 bases and J by 7 bases, with 11 bases between them.

CDR3 nucleotides: TGCGCCAGCAGGACACAGATAGGGACAGGGGCCGAGACCCAGTACTTC. This translates into CASRTQIGTGAETQYF. This chain joins TRBV5-1 and TRBJ2-5; 10 bases are a match to TRBD1. CDR1 is SGHRS and CDR2 is YFSETQ in the germline V gene. The CDR3 sequence is 16 residues long. Trimming cost V 5 bases and J 5 bases; bases outside gene matches: 12.

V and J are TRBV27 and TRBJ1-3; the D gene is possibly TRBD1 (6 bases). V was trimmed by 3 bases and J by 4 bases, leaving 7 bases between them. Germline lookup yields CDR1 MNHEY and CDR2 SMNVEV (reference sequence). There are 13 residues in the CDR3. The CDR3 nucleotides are TGTGCCAGCAGTTTCGGACAGGGAAACACCATATATTTT. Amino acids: CASSFGQGNTIYF.

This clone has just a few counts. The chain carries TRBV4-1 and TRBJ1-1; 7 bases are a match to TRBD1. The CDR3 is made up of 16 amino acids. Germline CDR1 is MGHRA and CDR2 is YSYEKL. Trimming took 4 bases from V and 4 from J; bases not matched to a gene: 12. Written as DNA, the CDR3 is TGCGCCAGCAGCCCCCAACTCCGACAGGGCAGCACTGAAGCTTTCTTT. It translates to CASSPQLRQGSTEAFF.

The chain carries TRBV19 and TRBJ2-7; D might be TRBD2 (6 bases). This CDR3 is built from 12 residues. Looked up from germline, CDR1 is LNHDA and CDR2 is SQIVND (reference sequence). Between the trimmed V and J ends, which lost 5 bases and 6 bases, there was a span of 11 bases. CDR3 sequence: CASSPSGGEQYF. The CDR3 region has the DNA TGTGCCAGTAGTCCCTCCGGGGGCGAGCAGTACTTC.

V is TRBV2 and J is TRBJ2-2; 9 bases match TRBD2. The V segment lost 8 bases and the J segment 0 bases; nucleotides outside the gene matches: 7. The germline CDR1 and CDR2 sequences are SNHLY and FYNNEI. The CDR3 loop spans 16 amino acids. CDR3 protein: CASYASSGANTGELFF. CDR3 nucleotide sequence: TGTGCCAGCTATGCCTCTAGCGGGGCGAACACCGGGGAGCTGTTTTTT.